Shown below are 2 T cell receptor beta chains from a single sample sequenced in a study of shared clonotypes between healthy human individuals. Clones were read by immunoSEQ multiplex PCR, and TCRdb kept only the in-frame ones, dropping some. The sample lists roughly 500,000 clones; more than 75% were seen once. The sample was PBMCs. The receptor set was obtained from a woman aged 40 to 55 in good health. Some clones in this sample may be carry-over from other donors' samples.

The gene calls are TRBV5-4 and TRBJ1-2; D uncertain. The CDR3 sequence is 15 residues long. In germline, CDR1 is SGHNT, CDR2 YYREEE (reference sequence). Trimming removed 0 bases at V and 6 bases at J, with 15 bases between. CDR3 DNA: TGTGCCAGCAGCTTGGGGCCGGGAGGGTTAAATGGCTACACCTTC. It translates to CASSLGPGGLNGYTF.

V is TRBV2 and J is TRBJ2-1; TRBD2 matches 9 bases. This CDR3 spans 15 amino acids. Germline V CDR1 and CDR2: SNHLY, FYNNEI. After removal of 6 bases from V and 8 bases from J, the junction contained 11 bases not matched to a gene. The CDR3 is CASSPGTSRPDEQFF. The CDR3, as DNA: TGTGCCAGCAGCCCAGGGACTAGCCGGCCCGATGAGCAGTTCTTC.